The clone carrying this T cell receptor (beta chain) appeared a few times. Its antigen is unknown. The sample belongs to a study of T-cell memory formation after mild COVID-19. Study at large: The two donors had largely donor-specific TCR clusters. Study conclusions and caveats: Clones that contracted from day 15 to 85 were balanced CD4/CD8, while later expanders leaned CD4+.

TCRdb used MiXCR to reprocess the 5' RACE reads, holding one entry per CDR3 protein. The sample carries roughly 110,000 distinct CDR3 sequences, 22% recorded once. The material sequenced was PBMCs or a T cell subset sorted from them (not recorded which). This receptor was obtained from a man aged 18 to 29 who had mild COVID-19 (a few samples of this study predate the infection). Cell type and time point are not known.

CDR3 protein: CASSFRAPAGQYF. DNA for the CDR3: TGTGCCAGCAGTTTCAGGGCGCCCGCCGGGCAGTATTTT. The chain carries TRBV28 and TRBJ2-3; a weak D match, TRBD1 (5 bases). The length of the CDR3 is 13 residues. Germline V lookup: CDR1 MDHEN, CDR2 SYDVKM. V was cut by 3 bases and J by 11 bases, with 15 bases left in between.